This is a list of T cell receptor beta chains from one sample in a study of T cells in Graves' hyperthyroidism and ophthalmopathy. MiXCR was run by TCRdb on the multiplex PCR reads, yielding one entry per CDR3 protein. Of about 270,000 distinct CDR3 sequences listed, nearly 15% are singletons. The specimen was blood. The origin of the receptors is a woman aged 50 to 60 with Graves' hyperthyroidism that later progressed to Graves' ophthalmopathy. Each CDR3 is given without its conserved first and last residue.

V: TRBV15
J: TRBJ2-5
CDR3: ATSRVTGGRETQY

V: TRBV28
J: TRBJ2-7
CDR3: ATHGTPYEQY

V: TRBV29-1
J: TRBJ2-7
CDR3: SVFDRDYEQY

V: TRBV19
J: TRBJ2-7
CDR3: ASSIARAYEQY

V: TRBV28
J: TRBJ2-7
CDR3: ASSWASGSNEQY

V: TRBV10-3
J: TRBJ2-7
CDR3: AIMGYSYEQY

V: TRBV9
J: TRBJ2-3
CDR3: ASSTGGETRTDTQY

V: TRBV18
J: TRBJ1-5
CDR3: ASSLREDQPQH

V: TRBV13
J: TRBJ2-7
CDR3: ASSLTGGKQY

V: TRBV12-3/TRBV12-4
J: TRBJ1-1
CDR3: ASSLARGALMNTEAF

V: TRBV20-1
J: TRBJ2-1
CDR3: SATPGQGLRNEQF

V: TRBV11-2
J: TRBJ1-2
CDR3: ASSPPQQGIYGYT

V: TRBV19
J: TRBJ1-5
CDR3: ASNSIPRGNQPQH

V: TRBV2
J: TRBJ2-7
CDR3: ASSEGRRYEQY

V: TRBV15
J: TRBJ2-1
CDR3: ATSRVGYNEQF

V: TRBV18
J: TRBJ1-2
CDR3: ASSPPDEQSNYGYT

V: TRBV28
J: TRBJ2-1
CDR3: ASRETSGNYYNEQF

V: TRBV7-3
J: TRBJ2-6
CDR3: ASSFRGSGANVLT

V: TRBV7-2
J: TRBJ2-7
CDR3: ASSSDRLYEQY

V: TRBV28
J: TRBJ2-5
CDR3: ASRTGTNMRETQY

V: TRBV18
J: TRBJ2-3
CDR3: ASSKKDTQY

V: TRBV28
J: TRBJ1-3
CDR3: ASSLFGPQGTIY

V: TRBV24-1
J: TRBJ2-7
CDR3: ATSDRGGGVYEQY

V: TRBV5-4
J: TRBJ1-2
CDR3: ASLDLTVGYGYT

V: TRBV5-1
J: TRBJ2-3
CDR3: ASNPLTSGSSTDTQY

V: TRBV28
J: TRBJ2-2
CDR3: ASTNPHTGELF